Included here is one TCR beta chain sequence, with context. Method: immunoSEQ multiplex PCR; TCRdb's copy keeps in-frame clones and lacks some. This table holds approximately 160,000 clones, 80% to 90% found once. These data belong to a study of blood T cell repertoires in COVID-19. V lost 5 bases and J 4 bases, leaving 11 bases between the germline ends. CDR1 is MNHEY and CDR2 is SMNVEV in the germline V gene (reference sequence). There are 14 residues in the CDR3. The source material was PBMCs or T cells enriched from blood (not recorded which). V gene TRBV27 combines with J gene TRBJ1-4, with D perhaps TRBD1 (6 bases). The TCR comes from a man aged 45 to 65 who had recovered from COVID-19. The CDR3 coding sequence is TGTGCCAGCAGTGCGCAGGGGTATAATGAAAAACTGTTTTTT. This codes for CASSAQGYNEKLFF.